This passage covers 13 T cell receptor beta chains from one sample sequenced in a study of T-cell reconstitution after alpha-beta-depleted transplantation in children. Preparing the TCRbeta library involved the use of unique molecular identifiers. Each CDR3 protein is one row after TCRdb ran MiXCR on the PCR reads. The sample yields a few hundred thousand distinct CDR3 sequences, roughly 30% seen once. This material consisted of PBMCs, taken before TCRalphabeta/CD19-depleted stem cell transplant. The receptors come from a boy under two years old with Wiskott-Aldrich syndrome, due to receive a stem cell transplant.

This clonotype appeared a few times. The CDR3 nucleotides read TGTGCCAGCAGTTTTAGGGCGGGCTATGGCTACACCTTC. It encodes CASSFRAGYGYTF. The chain carries TRBV12-3 or TRBV12-4 and TRBJ1-2; D is uncertain. The length of the CDR3 is 13 residues. The V end lost 3 bases, the J end lost 4 bases, and 9 bases lay between the germline ends.

This clonotype was observed a handful of times. The rearrangement joins TRBV27 to TRBJ2-1; the D gene is possibly TRBD2 (6 bases). This CDR3 spans 16 amino acids. Trimming took 2 bases from V and 6 from J, leaving 17 bases between them. The germline V gene has CDR1 MNHEY and CDR2 SMNVEV (reference sequence). The CDR3 DNA sequence: TGTGCCAGCAGTTTACTCAGAGAACTAGCCCGCAATGAGCAGTTCTTC. Encoded protein: CASSLLRELARNEQFF.

This clonotype occurred once. This chain uses TRBV11-2 with TRBJ2-7; TRBD1 matches at 12 bases. The CDR3 has 16 residues. V shed 4 bases, J shed 5 bases, and the junction held 9 bases outside the gene matches. CDR1 is SGHAT and CDR2 is FQNNGV in the germline V gene. The CDR3 DNA is TGTGCCAGCAGCTCAGGAACCGGGACAGGGGGCCACGAGCAGTACTTC. Translation gives CASSSGTGTGGHEQYF.

This chain uses TRBV5-1 with TRBJ1-1; the match to TRBD1 covers 7 bases. The CDR3 consists of 14 residues. V shed 1 base, J shed 6 bases, and the junction held 6 bases outside the gene matches. CDR1 and CDR2 (germline): SGHRS, YFSETQ. The CDR3 protein is CASSLTDRVPEAFF. In DNA, the CDR3 is TGCGCCAGCAGCTTGACTGACAGGGTGCCTGAAGCTTTCTTT.

This clonotype is a singleton in its sample. The chain is built from TRBV5-1 and TRBJ2-3, with D possibly being TRBD1 (6 bases). The V gene lost 4 bases and the J gene lost 2 bases, with 20 bases spanning the gap. CDR1 SGHRS and CDR2 YFSETQ come from the germline V gene. The CDR3 extends over 17 amino acids. CDR3 amino acids: CASSAGWTATITDTQYF. The DNA for the CDR3 is TGCGCCAGCAGCGCTGGGTGGACAGCGACGATCACAGATACGCAGTATTTT.

The V and J genes are TRBV10-3 and TRBJ2-2; D is perhaps TRBD1 (5 bases). The CDR3 contains 15 residues. Per the germline V gene, CDR1 is ENHRY and CDR2 is SYGVKD. Trimming removed 0 bases from V and 3 bases from J, with 8 bases in between. The CDR3 coding sequence is TGTGCCATCAGTGAGTCCCAGGGCGACACCGGGGAGCTGTTTTTT. Protein product: CAISESQGDTGELFF.

The chain couples TRBV20-1 to TRBJ1-5; maybe TRBD1 (5 bases). Trimming removed 2 bases from V and 4 bases from J, with 15 bases in between. The germline V gene has CDR1 DFQATT and CDR2 SNEGSKA (reference sequence). This CDR3 is 15 amino acids long. CDR3 sequence (DNA): TGCAGTGCTAGATTGGTTAGAGGGGTGAATCAGCCCCAGCATTTT. Protein product: CSARLVRGVNQPQHF.

This clonotype was recorded a few times. The gene calls are TRBV5-1 and TRBJ1-5, with TRBD1 matching over 7 bases. The CDR3 is 15 amino acids. Germline V CDR1 and CDR2: SGHRS, YFSETQ. V was pared by 4 bases and J by 4 bases, with 8 bases of the junction left unmatched. The CDR3 nucleotides are TGCGCCAGCAGCCCCTTTACAGGGGAGAATCAGCCCCAGCATTTT. Residues: CASSPFTGENQPQHF. Combining the CDR3 with reference TRBV5-1 and TRBJ1-5 gives the whole variable domain KAGVTQTPRYLIKTRGQQVTLSCSPISGHRSVSWYQQTPGQGLQFLFEYFSETQRNKGNFPGRFSGRQFSNSRSEMNVSTLELGDSALYLCASSPFTGENQPQHFGDGTRLSIL.

The chain has TRBV20-1 and TRBJ2-1; maybe TRBD2 (6 bases). This CDR3 region has 15 residues. CDR1 is DFQATT and CDR2 is SNEGSKA in the germline V gene (reference sequence). This CDR3 is CRVGSGLASYNEQFF. The CDR3 DNA reads as TGCAGGGTGGGGTCCGGGCTAGCGAGTTACAATGAGCAGTTCTTC.

V is TRBV5-1 and J is TRBJ1-4; D is ambiguous. The CDR3 consists of 16 residues. V shed 7 bases and J shed 2 bases, with 18 bases lying between them. The germline gives CDR1 SGHRS, CDR2 YFSETQ. CDR3 loop: CASSRRARITNEKLFF. Here the CDR3 DNA reads TGCGCCAGCTCCAGGCGGGCGAGGATCACTAATGAAAAACTGTTTTTT. Full variable domain (rest looked up from reference TRBV5-1 and TRBJ1-4): KAGVTQTPRYLIKTRGQQVTLSCSPISGHRSVSWYQQTPGQGLQFLFEYFSETQRNKGNFPGRFSGRQFSNSRSEMNVSTLELGDSALYLCASSRRARITNEKLFFGSGTQLSVL.

The chain is built from TRBV5-1 and TRBJ2-3, with D possibly TRBD2 on 5 matching bases. The ends were cut back, 2 bases at V and 0 bases at J, with 10 bases in the middle. The CDR3 length is 15 residues. The germline gives CDR1 SGHRS, CDR2 YFSETQ. CDR3: CASSFGGESTDTQYF. The CDR3 bases are TGCGCCAGCAGCTTCGGTGGGGAGAGCACAGATACGCAGTATTTT.

This clonotype was picked up a small number of times. This chain uses TRBV5-1 with TRBJ2-3, with D possibly matching TRBD1 (5 bases). CDR1 is SGHRS, CDR2 YFSETQ, per germline. The CDR3 spans 14 residues. The V gene lost 0 bases and the J gene lost 4 bases, with 9 bases spanning the gap. The CDR3 reads CASSLGTSADTQYF. The CDR3 DNA sequence: TGCGCCAGCAGCTTGGGGACATCCGCAGATACGCAGTATTTT.

This clonotype was seen a few times. CDR3 residues: CASSLEGSATDTQYF. CDR3 in DNA: TGTGCCAGCAGCTTGGAGGGTAGCGCCACAGATACGCAGTATTTT. The chain carries TRBV5-4 and TRBJ2-3; D is possibly TRBD2 (5 bases). This CDR3 is 15 amino acids long. From germline, CDR1 is SGHNT and CDR2 YYREEE (reference sequence). V lost 0 bases and J 2 bases, leaving 10 bases between the germline ends.